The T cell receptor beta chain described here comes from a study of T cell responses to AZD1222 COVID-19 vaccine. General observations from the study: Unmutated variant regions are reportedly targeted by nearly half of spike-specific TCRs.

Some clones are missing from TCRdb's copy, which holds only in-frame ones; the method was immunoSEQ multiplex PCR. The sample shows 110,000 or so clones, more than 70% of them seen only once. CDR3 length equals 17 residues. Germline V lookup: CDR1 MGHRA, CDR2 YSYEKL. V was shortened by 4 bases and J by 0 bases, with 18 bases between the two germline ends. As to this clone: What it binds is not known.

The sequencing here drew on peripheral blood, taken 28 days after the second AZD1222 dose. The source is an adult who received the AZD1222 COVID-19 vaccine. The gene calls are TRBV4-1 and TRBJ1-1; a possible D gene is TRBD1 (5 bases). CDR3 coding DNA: TGCGCCAGCAGCCCTCAGGCCACAAGGGGTATGAACACTGAAGCTTTCTTT. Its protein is CASSPQATRGMNTEAFF.